These 15 T cell receptor beta chains share one sample of origin, sequenced in a study of Ad26.COV2.S vaccination and SARS-CoV-2 variants. Some clones are missing from TCRdb's copy, which holds only in-frame ones; the method was immunoSEQ multiplex PCR. The repertoire holds about 370,000 clones, with about nine tenths as singletons. The sample's treatment: roughly 19 received Ad26.COV2.S at low or high dose, single or two shots; 5 received placebo; per-sample allocation not given. The samples were gathered on day 63 after the first injection of vaccine or placebo. The specimen was peripheral blood, collected in a trial of Ad26.COV2.S vaccine versus placebo. Every receptor here comes from a person between 18 and 59 years old who received the Ad26.COV2.S COVID-19 vaccine or a placebo.

This chain links TRBV29-1 with TRBJ2-2; 8 bases line up with TRBD1. V lost 4 bases and J lost 7; bases outside the gene matches: 5. Looked up from germline, CDR1 is SQVTM and CDR2 is ANQGSEA. The CDR3 is 13 residues long. Written as DNA, the CDR3 is TGCAGCGTTGGGACAGGGATTGGCGGGGAGCTGTTTTTT. It yields the protein CSVGTGIGGELFF.

This chain uses TRBV28 with TRBJ2-7; the D is unclear. The germline CDR1 and CDR2 sequences are MDHEN and SYDVKM. The CDR3 contains 12 residues. The ends were cut back, 2 bases at V and 7 bases at J, with 9 bases in the middle. For the CDR3, the DNA is TGTGCCAGCAGTTTAGGAACCGGGGAGCAGTACTTC. Translation gives CASSLGTGEQYF.

This clone was counted only a few times. This chain connects TRBV7-9 to TRBJ1-4; D might be TRBD1 (5 bases). The V end was cut by 3 bases, the J end by 11 bases, with 16 bases between. CDR1 and CDR2 (germline): SEHNR, FQNEAQ (reference sequence). CDR3 length equals 14 residues. The CDR3 DNA reads TGTGCCAGCAGCTTTTCGGTGGGACGGCAGAAACTGTTTTTT. It is translated as CASSFSVGRQKLFF.

The chain combines TRBV7-2 with TRBJ2-6, with D maybe TRBD2 (5 bases). In germline, CDR1 is SGHTA, CDR2 FQGNSA. With 5 bases removed from V and 3 bases from J, the gap between germline ends came to 17 bases. This CDR3 is built from 17 residues. CDR3 nucleotide sequence: TGTGCCAGCAGCCCCGGGATCGACGGCGATGGGGCCAACGTCCTGACTTTC. It is translated as CASSPGIDGDGANVLTF.

V and J are TRBV11-3 and TRBJ2-6; possible D gene TRBD1, 6 bases. CDR3 size: 17 residues. V gave up 2 bases and J gave up 0 bases, with 11 bases separating them. Germline assignment: CDR1 SGHNT and CDR2 YENEEA. CDR3 region: CASSLRGRFSGANVLTF. The CDR3, as DNA: TGTGCCAGCAGCTTAAGGGGGAGATTCTCTGGGGCCAACGTCCTGACTTTC.

The chain is built from TRBV7-8 and TRBJ2-7; tentative D call: TRBD2 (7 bases). This CDR3 region has 12 residues. Germline V gene sequence: CDR1 SGHVS, CDR2 FQNEAQ. V lost 8 bases and J lost 5, with 13 bases in between. The CDR3 loop is CASGPGGHEQYF. CDR3 DNA sequence: TGTGCCAGCGGGCCGGGGGGCCACGAGCAGTACTTC. The full variable domain, its missing parts supplied by reference TRBV7-8 and TRBJ2-7, is GAGVSQSPRYKVAKRGQDVALRCDPISGHVSLFWYQQALGQGPEFLTYFQNEAQLDKSGLPSDRFFAERPEGSVSTLKIQRTQQEDSAVYLCASGPGGHEQYFGPGTRLTVT.

In this sample, this clone turned up once. The chain employs TRBV21-1 and TRBJ1-3. TRBV21-1 is recorded as a pseudogene. The CDR3 sequence is 19 residues long. The CDR3 coding sequence is TGTGCCAGCCTTAACTTAACCAAGGACCGAGAGGGTGCTGGAAACACCATATATTTT. Residues: CASLNLTKDREGAGNTIYF.

In DNA, the CDR3 is TGTGCCAGCAGGGAGAACACTGAAGCTTTCTTT. This sequence encodes CASRENTEAFF. The V gene is TRBV28, the J gene TRBJ1-1; D unclear. The CDR3 consists of 11 residues. From germline, CDR1 is MDHEN and CDR2 SYDVKM. The V and J ends lost 6 bases and 1 base respectively, with 3 bases between them.

This clone showed up just a few times. The chain employs TRBV19 and TRBJ2-5; D possibly corresponds to TRBD1 (6 bases). V lost 7 bases and J lost 4, with 13 bases in between. The CDR3 has 13 residues. CDR1 LNHDA and CDR2 SQIVND come from the germline V gene (reference sequence). CDR3 nucleotides: TGTGCCAGTACCCCGACAGGCGGAGAGACCCAGTACTTC. This encodes CASTPTGGETQYF.

CDR3 in amino acids: CASSEAGQGTYEQYF. Written as DNA, the CDR3 is TGTGCCAGCAGTGAAGCGGGGCAGGGAACCTACGAGCAGTACTTC. V usage is TRBV6-1 and J usage is TRBJ2-7; weak D call: TRBD1 (5 bases). Germline values: CDR1 MNHNS, CDR2 SASEGT. The CDR3 is 15 residues long. The V end was cut by 0 bases, the J end by 2 bases, with 11 bases between.

The chain employs TRBV18 and TRBJ2-7, with no clear D. In germline, CDR1 is KGHSH, CDR2 LQKENI. V was pared by 5 bases and J by 3 bases, with 14 bases between. The CDR3 is 14 amino acids. The CDR3, as DNA: TGTGCCAGCTCATCCTCGGGCAGTCTCTACGAGCAGTACTTC. Encoded protein: CASSSSGSLYEQYF. Full variable domain (rest looked up from reference TRBV18 and TRBJ2-7): NAGVMQNPRHLVRRRGQEARLRCSPMKGHSHVYWYRQLPEEGLKFMVYLQKENIIDESGMPKERFSAEFPKEGPSILRIQQVVRGDSAAYFCASSSSGSLYEQYFGPGTRLTVT.

This chain connects TRBV7-2 to TRBJ1-1, with D possibly being TRBD1 (5 bases). The V end was cut by 4 bases, the J end by 1 base, with 10 bases between. Germline values: CDR1 SGHTA, CDR2 FQGNSA. CDR3 length: 14 amino acids. This chain's CDR3 is CASSSGRTNTEAFF. The CDR3, as DNA: TGTGCCAGCAGCTCGGGACGGACGAACACTGAAGCTTTCTTT.

Only a few counts were recorded for this clone. A much more abundant neighbour one base away suggests this may be a read error. Other nucleotide sequences from this sample produce the same CDR3. V is TRBV14 and J is TRBJ2-7, with D unclear. The V end lost 3 bases, the J end lost 3 bases, and 3 bases lay between the germline ends. Germline CDR1 reads SGHDN; CDR2 reads FVKESK. The length of the CDR3 is 11 residues. The DNA for the CDR3 is TGTGCCAGCAGCCAGAACTACGAGCAGTACTTC. Its protein is CASSQNYEQYF. Full variable domain (missing parts from reference TRBV14 and TRBJ2-7): EAGVTQFPSHSVIEKGQTVTLRCDPISGHDNLYWYRRVMGKEIKFLLHFVKESKQDESGMPNNRFLAERTGGTYSTLKVQPAELEDSGVYFCASSQNYEQYFGPGTRLTVT.

The CDR3 DNA reads TGTGCCAGCAGCTTGAACAATGAGCAGTTCTTC. Amino acids: CASSLNNEQFF. The J gene is TRBJ2-1, the V gene TRBV5-4; D gene uncertain. From germline, CDR1 is SGHNT and CDR2 YYREEE (reference sequence). Trimming cost V 1 base and J 5 bases, with 1 base left between them. The CDR3 contains 11 residues.

The genes are TRBV28 and TRBJ2-3, with D possibly TRBD2 on 7 matching bases. CDR1 is MDHEN, CDR2 SYDVKM, per germline. The CDR3 totals 17 residues. Trimming left V 4 bases short and J 0 bases short, with 17 bases between. Written as DNA, the CDR3 is TGTGCCAGCAGTTCTCCACGGGGGGCATCTAGCACAGATACGCAGTATTTT. Amino acids: CASSSPRGASSTDTQYF. The full variable domain, completed using reference TRBV28 and TRBJ2-3, is DVKVTQSSRYLVKRTGEKVFLECVQDMDHENMFWYRQDPGLGLRLIYFSYDVKMKEKGDIPEGYSVSREKKERFSLILESASTNQTSMYLCASSSPRGASSTDTQYFGPGTRLTVL.